The T cell receptor beta chain described here comes from a study of shared clonotypes between healthy human individuals. Study-wide points: Sample collection involved blood only; tissue repertoires are likely different. Among donors, sharing of clonotypes was expected to be affected by sequencing depth.

The genomic DNA of each subset was split evenly across several immunoSEQ plates. Only in-frame clones appear in the TCRdb table, and some are missing; sequencing was by immunoSEQ multiplex PCR. This sample has around 530,000 clones, with around 81% found just once. A note on this clone: Its specificity is unknown.

V lost 2 bases and J lost 5; bases outside the gene matches: 13. CDR3 length equals 17 residues. Germline lookup yields CDR1 MNHNS and CDR2 SASEGT. Sequenced: PBMCs. This clonotype originated in a woman between 40 and 50 years old in good health. Some clones in this sample may be carry-over from other donors' samples. This chain connects TRBV6-1 to TRBJ2-3; 7 bases align to TRBD2. In DNA, the CDR3 is TGTGCCAGCAGTGAATACATTCCGGGAGGAGATGGAGATACGCAGTATTTT. This encodes CASSEYIPGGDGDTQYF.